Following are 11 T cell receptor beta chains from one sample sequenced in a study of T cells in tuberculosis. Some clones are missing from TCRdb's copy, which holds only in-frame ones; the method was immunoSEQ multiplex PCR. In the table there are more than 35,000 clones, around 92% of which are singletons. Sequencing used PBMCs. The receptors were sampled from a donor aged 10-29 years with latent tuberculosis or without tuberculosis infection. Some clones in this sample may be carry-over from other donors' samples.

The chain uses TRBV4-3 and TRBJ2-3; weak D call: TRBD1 (8 bases). This CDR3 has 16 residues. The ends were cut back, 2 bases at V and 5 bases at J, with 17 bases in the middle. Germline V gene sequence: CDR1 LGHNA, CDR2 YSLEER. Here the CDR3 DNA reads TGCGCCAGCAGCCAAAGCGGGGCAGGGGGCATAGATACGCAGTATTTT. Its translation is CASSQSGAGGIDTQYF.

There are a few counts of this clone. The chain links TRBV25-1 to TRBJ1-6; maybe TRBD1 (5 bases). V was clipped by 4 bases and J by 8 bases, with 6 bases between them. The CDR3 contains 12 residues. CDR1 is MGHDK, CDR2 SYGVNS, per germline. CDR3 protein: CASSGQYSPLHF. The CDR3 region has the DNA TGTGCCAGCAGTGGACAGTATTCACCCCTCCACTTT.

This clone was detected only once. The gene calls are TRBV19 and TRBJ1-6; no definite D call. Germline CDR1 and CDR2: LNHDA and SQIVND (reference sequence). The V end lost 6 bases, the J end lost 7 bases, and 10 bases lay between the germline ends. CDR3 length: 13 amino acids. The CDR3 region has the DNA TGTGCCAGTAGGGAGTCAGTCAATTCACCCCTCCACTTT. Translated: CASRESVNSPLHF.

The chain recombines TRBV30 with TRBJ1-2; D not certain. Per germline, CDR1 GTSNPN and CDR2 SVGIG (reference sequence). This CDR3 comprises 13 residues. Trimming left V 8 bases short and J 7 bases short, with 20 bases between. The chain's CDR3 is CAVVPAAAGGYTF. DNA for the CDR3: TGTGCCGTTGTCCCGGCGGCAGCCGGTGGCTACACCTTC.

The count of this clone is one. The chain joins TRBV5-1 to TRBJ1-1, with unresolved D. Trimming removed 2 bases at V and 4 bases at J, with 9 bases between. CDR1 and CDR2 (germline): SGHRS, YFSETQ. This CDR3 has 13 amino acids. The CDR3 DNA follows: TGCGCCAGCAGCTTACCCGGCGGCACTGAAGCTTTCTTT. This translates into CASSLPGGTEAFF.

CDR3 region: CASSPSPTDTQYF. CDR3 in DNA: TGTGCCAGCAGCCCGAGTCCCACAGATACGCAGTATTTT. The chain uses TRBV7-9 and TRBJ2-3; no clear D gene. Trimming stripped 5 bases from V and 2 bases from J, with 8 bases between. This CDR3 has 13 amino acids. Germline CDR1 reads SEHNR; CDR2 reads FQNEAQ (reference sequence).

This clone was recorded once. The J gene is TRBJ2-3, the V gene TRBV7-2; 10 nucleotides agree with TRBD1. The junction had 6 bases not matched to a gene; V was cut back by 1 base and J by 2 bases. The CDR3 sequence is 17 residues long. The V gene's germline CDR1 is SGHTA and CDR2 FQGNSA. The CDR3 loop reads CASSLVGQGLFTDTQYF. CDR3 bases: TGTGCCAGCAGCTTAGTGGGACAGGGGTTATTCACAGATACGCAGTATTTT.

The J gene is TRBJ1-1, the V gene TRBV30; 7 bases agree with TRBD1. CDR3 length: 14 residues. V was clipped by 0 bases and J by 0 bases; unmatched bases: 1. CDR1 and CDR2 from the germline V gene are GTSNPN and SVGIG (reference sequence). CDR3 in DNA: TGTGCCTGGAGTGTTGACAGGGTGAACACTGAAGCTTTCTTT. The encoded protein is CAWSVDRVNTEAFF. Looking up the rest from reference TRBV30 and TRBJ1-1 gives the full variable domain: SQTIHQWPATLVQPVGSPLSLECTVEGTSNPNLYWYRQAAGRGLQLLFYSVGIGQISSEVPQNLSASRPQDRQFILSSKKLLLSDSGFYLCAWSVDRVNTEAFFGQGTRLTVV.

V and J are TRBV10-1 and TRBJ1-1; D is perhaps TRBD1 (5 bases). There are 15 residues in the CDR3. Germline V CDR1 and CDR2: WNHNN, SYGVQD (reference sequence). Deletions cut 2 bases from V and 1 base from J, with 11 bases between. CDR3 protein: CASSEGGNPNTEAFF. The CDR3 DNA reads TGCGCCAGCAGTGAGGGGGGGAACCCGAACACTGAAGCTTTCTTT.

This clone was detected once. The chain carries TRBV7-9 and TRBJ1-1; a possible D gene is TRBD1 (5 bases). V gave up 1 base and J gave up 4 bases, with 10 bases separating them. The CDR3 has 14 residues. Per germline, CDR1 SEHNR and CDR2 FQNEAQ (reference sequence). In DNA, the CDR3 is TGTGCCAGCAGCTTAGGGAGACAGACCACTGAAGCTTTCTTT. This gives the protein CASSLGRQTTEAFF.

The gene calls are TRBV28 and TRBJ2-7; possibly TRBD2 for D (6 bases). The CDR3 extends over 13 amino acids. Germline V gene data show CDR1 as MDHEN and CDR2 as SYDVKM. The germline V and J ends were trimmed by 7 bases and 1 base, with 11 bases remaining between them. CDR3 nucleotide sequence: TGTGCCAGCATAAAGGGGACTTCCTACGAGCAGTACTTC. This gives the protein CASIKGTSYEQYF. The full variable domain, in which reference TRBV28 and TRBJ2-7 provide the parts outside the CDR3, is DVKVTQSSRYLVKRTGEKVFLECVQDMDHENMFWYRQDPGLGLRLIYFSYDVKMKEKGDIPEGYSVSREKKERFSLILESASTNQTSMYLCASIKGTSYEQYFGPGTRLTVT.